The 8 T cell receptor beta chains in this list originate from one sample, sequenced in a study of identical twins. TCRdb independently ran MiXCR on the 5' RACE reads; one entry per CDR3 protein. The sample includes about 500,000 distinct CDR3 sequences, 13% to 15% of them seen just once. A further study also used this sample, focusing on yellow fever vaccine responses in identical twins.

Sequenced: CD4+ T cells sorted from blood. These receptors were taken from a woman younger than 35 in good health.

This clonotype was detected only a few times. The chain is built from TRBV5-6 and TRBJ2-1; 12 bases match TRBD2. CDR1 is SGHDT and CDR2 is YYEEEE in the germline V gene. The CDR3 sequence is 17 residues long. Trimming cost V 0 bases and J 4 bases; bases outside gene matches: 5. The CDR3 protein is CASSLARLAGDYNEQFF. In DNA form, the CDR3 reads TGTGCCAGCAGCTTGGCCAGACTAGCGGGGGATTACAATGAGCAGTTCTTC.

The chain combines TRBV20-1 with TRBJ2-7; D is uncertain. V was pared by 7 bases and J by 2 bases, with 9 bases between. This CDR3 is built from 11 residues. Germline V gene data show CDR1 as DFQATT and CDR2 as SNEGSKA (reference sequence). In DNA, the CDR3 is TGCAGTGTCAAGTCCACCTACGAGCAGTACTTC. It codes for CSVKSTYEQYF.

The table lists this clonotype with a few counts. The genes are TRBV6-5 and TRBJ1-2; D might be TRBD1 (5 bases). V lost 0 bases to trimming and J lost 4 bases, with 18 bases between them. This CDR3 has 17 residues. CDR1 is MNHEY, CDR2 SVGAGI, per germline. CDR3 in DNA: TGTGCCAGCAGTTACTCGATATTGGGGGGACCGGGCTATGGCTACACCTTC. Its translation: CASSYSILGGPGYGYTF.

This clonotype was seen a handful of times. J is TRBJ2-2 and V is TRBV7-2, with D perhaps assigned TRBD1 or TRBD2 (5 bases each). Germline CDR1 SGHTA, CDR2 FQGNSA. V was trimmed by 5 bases and J by 5 bases, leaving 12 bases between them. The CDR3 spans 14 residues. The CDR3 reads CASSLPGTTGELFF. As DNA, the CDR3 is TGTGCCAGCAGCCTCCCTGGGACGACCGGGGAGCTGTTTTTT.

This clonotype has a count of ten or more. V and J are TRBV7-2 and TRBJ2-7; possible D gene TRBD1, 5 bases. Germline-derived CDR1 and CDR2 are SGHTA and FQGNSA. The CDR3 spans 13 residues. Trimming cost V 0 bases and J 6 bases, with 9 bases left between them. Written as DNA, the CDR3 is TGTGCCAGCAGCTTAGCAGGGGTAGGCGAGCAGTACTTC. Its translation: CASSLAGVGEQYF.

The table lists this clonotype with many counts. This chain joins TRBV10-3 and TRBJ2-3; weak D call: TRBD2 (6 bases). The CDR3 is 12 amino acids. CDR1 is ENHRY, CDR2 SYGVKD, per germline. The V end was cut by 6 bases, the J end by 8 bases, with 12 bases between. The CDR3 nucleotides are TGTGCCATCAGCCCGGGGGAAGGTACGCAGTATTTT. This encodes CAISPGEGTQYF.

V is TRBV7-9 and J is TRBJ2-3; D is possibly TRBD1 (6 bases). The CDR3 totals 15 residues. CDR1 is SEHNR and CDR2 is FQNEAQ in the germline V gene (reference sequence). The V end lost 1 base, the J end lost 1 base, and 9 bases lay between the germline ends. The CDR3 DNA reads TGTGCCAGCAGCTTAGGACCAGGGGGCACAGATACGCAGTATTTT. This gives the protein CASSLGPGGTDTQYF.

This chain uses TRBV7-9 with TRBJ2-7; D is possibly TRBD2 (5 bases). The ends were cut back, 3 bases at V and 0 bases at J, with 15 bases in the middle. CDR1 is SEHNR, CDR2 FQNEAQ, per germline (reference sequence). The CDR3 contains 16 residues. This CDR3 is CASSFASGMNSYEQYF. CDR3 DNA sequence: TGTGCCAGCAGCTTCGCGAGCGGCATGAACTCCTACGAGCAGTACTTC.